The 5 T cell receptor beta chains given below trace back to one sample, sequenced in a study of T-cell memory formation after mild COVID-19. TCRdb reanalysed the 5' RACE reads using MiXCR and keeps one entry per CDR3 protein. Of 300,000 to 400,000 distinct CDR3 sequences in the sample, around 28% were seen once. The sequencing input was PBMCs or a T cell subset sorted from them (not recorded which). These receptors all stem from an adult woman who had mild COVID-19 (a few samples of this study predate the infection). Cell type and time point are not known.

This clonotype was observed a handful of times. The V gene is TRBV6-2 or TRBV6-3, the J gene TRBJ2-1; 13 nucleotides agree with TRBD2. Germline CDR1 MNHEY, CDR2 SVGEGT. V shed 0 bases and J 10 bases; nucleotides not matched to a gene: 0. The CDR3 has 14 amino acids. CDR3 nucleotides: TGTGCCAGCAGTTACTCGACTAGCGGGAGGGAGCAGTTCTTC. Amino acids: CASSYSTSGREQFF.

This clonotype was seen many times. The V and J genes are TRBV7-9 and TRBJ2-1; D unresolved. Germline V gene lookup returns CDR1 SEHNR and CDR2 FQNEAQ (reference sequence). Trimming removed 4 bases at V and 9 bases at J, with 10 bases between. The CDR3 covers 12 residues. CDR3 sequence: CASSSGGGEQFF. The DNA for the CDR3 is TGTGCCAGCAGCTCGGGTGGCGGTGAGCAGTTCTTC.

This clonotype was found a few times. The chain carries TRBV18 and TRBJ2-1; the D gene is possibly TRBD2 (6 bases). V lost 4 bases and J 6 bases, leaving 13 bases between the germline ends. CDR1 KGHSH and CDR2 LQKENI come from the germline V gene. This CDR3 comprises 14 residues. In DNA, the CDR3 is TGTGCCAGCTCACAACTGACTAGATCCAATGAGCAGTTCTTC. This encodes CASSQLTRSNEQFF.

This rearrangement joins TRBV7-3 to TRBJ2-4; 7 bases line up with TRBD1. Germline V gene data show CDR1 as SGHTA and CDR2 as FQGTGA. Germline trimming cut 5 bases from V and 0 bases from J; bases unmatched to any gene: 13. There are 18 residues in the CDR3. As DNA, the CDR3 is TGTGCCAGCAGCCCCTCGGGACAGTCTAAGATAGCCAAAAACATTCAGTACTTC. Amino acids: CASSPSGQSKIAKNIQYF.

This chain uses TRBV27 with TRBJ1-2, with D uncertain. The CDR3 has 11 amino acids. Trimming cost V 8 bases and J 3 bases, with 7 bases left between them. The germline V gene has CDR1 MNHEY and CDR2 SMNVEV (reference sequence). CDR3 sequence: CASGRDYGYTF. The CDR3 nucleotides read TGTGCCAGCGGCCGAGACTATGGCTACACCTTC.